The source of this TCR beta chain is a study of spatial heterogeneity in lung cancer. The wider study: TCR transcript counts in tumor regions correlated strongly with a T cell module score from matched bulk RNA-seq. Study-wide findings and caveats: Within tumors, counts of expanded alpha and beta TCRs tracked tumor mutation counts. Estimation of coverage gave values of about 7.1% for alpha and 13% for beta chains in tumor T cells.

This clonotype was recorded many times. Its cognate antigen is unknown. Each TCR cDNA molecule bore a unique molecular identifier. TCRdb reanalysed the 5' RACE reads using MiXCR and keeps one entry per CDR3 protein. The data contain roughly 9,800 distinct CDR3 sequences, 10% to 15% of them singletons. The CDR3 has 15 residues. Germline lookup yields CDR1 SGHKS and CDR2 YYEKEE (reference sequence). V lost 4 bases and J 0 bases, leaving 11 bases between the germline ends. Regarding time point: sample taken at primary tumor resection. Unsorted whole RNA of tumor, nontumor lung or frozen PBMC was sequenced.

The input for sequencing was lung tumor tissue, taken at surgery. This sequence joins TRBV5-5 and TRBJ1-3; D not resolved. This TCR came from a female donor with early-stage non-small cell lung cancer. In DNA, the CDR3 is TGTGCCAGCAGCCTCGGACCCAGCTCTGGAAACACCATATATTTT. Residues: CASSLGPSSGNTIYF.